The 21 T cell receptor beta chains reported below all come from one sample, sequenced in a study of blood T cell repertoires in COVID-19. Libraries were prepared by immunoSEQ multiplex PCR; TCRdb keeps only in-frame clonotypes and omits some of them. The top ten clones hold 0.85% to 0.95% of a sample with roughly 200,000 clones, approximately 90% of them seen once. The sequenced sample was peripheral blood. The receptors come from a woman between 18 and 29 years old who had recovered from COVID-19.

The CDR3 region has the DNA TGTGCCAGCAGTAACAGGGGTGGGGAAGAGACCCAGTACTTC. Its translation is CASSNRGGEETQYF. This chain joins TRBV2 and TRBJ2-5, with 7 bases fitting TRBD1. With V trimmed by 5 bases and J by 3 bases, 6 bases remained unmatched. Germline CDR1 SNHLY, CDR2 FYNNEI. CDR3 length: 14 amino acids.

V is TRBV27 and J is TRBJ2-1, with 10 bases aligning to TRBD2. Looked up from germline, CDR1 is MNHEY and CDR2 is SMNVEV (reference sequence). This CDR3 is 16 amino acids long. V lost 3 bases to trimming and J lost 5 bases; unmatched junction nucleotides: 7. The CDR3 is CASSLGKRGGHNEQFF. CDR3 DNA sequence: TGTGCCAGCAGTTTGGGAAAGCGGGGGGGCCACAATGAGCAGTTCTTC.

The chain uses TRBV4-1 and TRBJ1-4, with D possibly being TRBD1 (6 bases). The germline V gene encodes CDR1 MGHRA and CDR2 YSYEKL. Between the trimmed V and J ends, which lost 1 base and 5 bases, there was a span of 17 bases. The CDR3 spans 17 residues. The DNA for the CDR3 is TGCGCCAGCAGCCAAGGAGCGGTAAGGACAGACAATGAAAAACTGTTTTTT. Amino acids: CASSQGAVRTDNEKLFF.

The chain has TRBV9 and TRBJ1-6; D ambiguous. Germline CDR1 SGDLS, CDR2 YYNGEE. V gave up 4 bases and J gave up 9 bases, with 14 bases separating them. The CDR3 is 14 residues long. CDR3: CASSPLRSGSPLHF. The CDR3 region has the DNA TGTGCCAGCAGCCCCCTTAGGAGTGGTTCACCCCTCCACTTT.

This clone has only one observation. V gene TRBV24-1 combines with J gene TRBJ2-1; the match to TRBD2 covers 9 bases. V trimming: 4 bases; J trimming: 4 bases; junction bases outside the gene matches: 7. Germline V gene lookup returns CDR1 KGHDR and CDR2 SFDVKD. This CDR3 has 16 amino acids. The DNA for the CDR3 is TGTGCCACCAGTGACCATAGCGGGGGATCGTACAATGAGCAGTTCTTC. This codes for CATSDHSGGSYNEQFF.

The chain combines TRBV4-1 with TRBJ2-2; 8 bases are shared with TRBD2. The length of the CDR3 is 15 residues. In germline, CDR1 is MGHRA, CDR2 YSYEKL. Trimming removed 3 bases from V and 1 base from J; junction bases left unmatched: 1. The chain's CDR3 is CASSHTSGNTGELFF. The CDR3 bases are TGCGCCAGCAGCCACACTAGCGGGAACACCGGGGAGCTGTTTTTT.

CDR3 in amino acids: CASSPSSAGELFF. The CDR3 DNA follows: TGTGCCAGCAGCCCGAGTTCCGCCGGGGAGCTGTTTTTT. This chain connects TRBV3-1 (or the pseudogene TRBV3-2) to TRBJ2-2; D uncertain. Trimming shortened V by 4 bases and J by 6 bases, and 9 bases separated the two germline ends. Germline V CDR1 and CDR2: LGHDT, YNNKEL (reference sequence). The CDR3 contains 13 residues.

The chain carries TRBV27 and TRBJ2-3, with D possibly matching TRBD2 (6 bases). The CDR3 runs 17 residues. Germline assignment: CDR1 MNHEY and CDR2 SMNVEV (reference sequence). V was trimmed by 5 bases and J by 3 bases, leaving 21 bases between them. The CDR3 reads CASSPWGGGGETDTQYF. CDR3 DNA: TGTGCCAGCAGTCCCTGGGGAGGAGGCGGGGAGACAGATACGCAGTATTTT.

The J gene is TRBJ1-2, the V gene TRBV20-1; no definite D call. Trimming cost V 3 bases and J 0 bases, with 8 bases left between them. Germline V gives CDR1 DFQATT, CDR2 SNEGSKA (reference sequence). The CDR3 runs to 13 residues. CDR3 coding DNA: TGCAGTGCTAGTCCAGAAGCTAACTATGGCTACACCTTC. Translating gives CSASPEANYGYTF.

This chain joins TRBV7-9 and TRBJ1-2, with D unclear. CDR1 and CDR2 from the germline V gene are SEHNR and FQNEAQ (reference sequence). Trimming stripped 1 base from V and 6 bases from J, with 9 bases between. The CDR3 loop spans 13 amino acids. CDR3 amino acids: CASSLGEGHGYTF. CDR3 DNA: TGTGCCAGCAGCTTAGGGGAGGGCCATGGCTACACCTTC.

The chain recombines TRBV10-3 with TRBJ1-2; no clear D. Germline-derived CDR1 and CDR2 are ENHRY and SYGVKD. Trimming pared 4 bases from V and 4 bases from J, leaving 13 bases between. The CDR3 length is 14 residues. CDR3 coding DNA: TGTGCCATCAGTGCTCCCCCGTGGCCCTATGGCTACACCTTC. Translated, it gives CAISAPPWPYGYTF.

V gene TRBV6-4 combines with J gene TRBJ1-1, with D unclear. Germline V gives CDR1 MRHNA, CDR2 SNTAGT. The V end was cut by 0 bases, the J end by 5 bases, with 10 bases between. The CDR3 has 14 amino acids. DNA of the CDR3: TGTGCCAGCAGTGACTCTGGAGGTGGGACTGAAGCTTTCTTT. Translated: CASSDSGGGTEAFF.

This clone came up a few times. The chain employs TRBV7-2 and TRBJ2-7; no clear D. CDR3 length equals 12 residues. Germline CDR1 and CDR2: SGHTA and FQGNSA. Between the trimmed V and J ends, which lost 1 base and 6 bases, there was a span of 7 bases. The CDR3 nucleotides are TGTGCCAGCAGCTTAGGAGATATCGAGCAGTACTTC. Translation: CASSLGDIEQYF.

This clone is medium-sized by share. The rearrangement links TRBV19 to TRBJ1-2; no clear D. The V gene lost 5 bases and the J gene lost 4 bases, with 14 bases spanning the gap. Looked up from germline, CDR1 is LNHDA and CDR2 is SQIVND (reference sequence). CDR3 size: 14 residues. The CDR3 sequence is CASSPGSSFYGYTF. CDR3 bases: TGTGCCAGTAGTCCAGGTTCGAGTTTCTATGGCTACACCTTC.

This rearrangement joins TRBV6-6 to TRBJ2-3; 8 nucleotides align to TRBD2. V trimming: 6 bases; J trimming: 8 bases; junction bases outside the gene matches: 10. This CDR3 spans 14 amino acids. Germline V lookup: CDR1 MNHNY, CDR2 SVGAGI (reference sequence). CDR3 protein: CASRLSLAVVTQYF. Here the CDR3 DNA reads TGTGCCAGCAGGCTGTCACTAGCGGTGGTTACGCAGTATTTT.

The chain has TRBV7-9 and TRBJ1-4, with 7 bases that match TRBD1. J was trimmed by 6 bases and V by 1 base; bases with no gene match: 2. The CDR3 runs to 14 residues. Germline assignment: CDR1 SEHNR and CDR2 FQNEAQ (reference sequence). CDR3 DNA sequence: TGTGCCAGCAGCTTAGGGGACAGCCATGAAAAACTGTTTTTT. Translating it yields CASSLGDSHEKLFF.

This chain's CDR3 is CASGSGQGASGYTF. CDR3 sequence (DNA): TGTGCTAGTGGTTCGGGACAGGGGGCTAGCGGCTACACCTTC. J is TRBJ1-2 and V is TRBV12-5; 12 bases align to TRBD1. V gave up 4 bases and J gave up 8 bases; unmatched junction bases: 5. Germline V CDR1 and CDR2: LGHNT, FRNRAP. This CDR3 region has 14 residues.

J is TRBJ2-1 and V is TRBV6-5, with TRBD1 matching over 8 bases. Per the germline V gene, CDR1 is MNHEY and CDR2 is SVGAGI. The CDR3 consists of 16 residues. Trimming removed 2 bases from V and 5 bases from J; junction bases left unmatched: 8. The CDR3 sequence is CASSYRGRQGNNEQFF. The CDR3 region has the DNA TGTGCCAGCAGTTACCGTGGAAGACAGGGGAACAATGAGCAGTTCTTC.

V usage is TRBV5-1 and J usage is TRBJ1-2, with D perhaps matching TRBD1 (5 bases). The CDR3 runs to 15 residues. Germline V gene data show CDR1 as SGHRS and CDR2 as YFSETQ. Trimming pared 0 bases from V and 4 bases from J, leaving 13 bases between. The CDR3, as DNA: TGCGCCAGCAGCTTGGTGGCAGGGCAGGGCTATGGCTACACCTTC. Translating it yields CASSLVAGQGYGYTF.

V and J are TRBV5-5 and TRBJ2-6; 8 bases fit TRBD1. The germline gives CDR1 SGHKS, CDR2 YYEKEE (reference sequence). CDR3 size: 20 residues. J gave up 0 bases and V 0 bases, and 11 bases lay outside the gene matches. The CDR3 DNA is TGTGCCAGCAGCTTGGAAAGGGCGACAGGGGACCGCTCTGGGGCCAACGTCCTGACTTTC. Protein sequence: CASSLERATGDRSGANVLTF.

The rearrangement uses TRBV7-9 and TRBJ1-2; D not resolved. The germline V gene has CDR1 SEHNR and CDR2 FQNEAQ (reference sequence). This CDR3 is 17 amino acids long. V was cut by 1 base and J by 4 bases, with 19 bases left in between. CDR3 coding DNA: TGTGCCAGCAGCTTAGGCTCTGACTATCAAATACTCTATGGCTACACCTTC. This sequence encodes CASSLGSDYQILYGYTF. The variable domain in full, with the rest retrieved from reference TRBV7-9 and TRBJ1-2, is DTGVSQNPRHKITKRGQNVTFRCDPISEHNRLYWYRQTLGQGPEFLTYFQNEAQLEKSRLLSDRFSAERPKGSFSTLEIQRTEQGDSAMYLCASSLGSDYQILYGYTFGSGTRLTVV.